The 5 T cell receptor beta chains given below trace back to one sample, sequenced in a study of cytomegalovirus exposure and HLA in healthy donors. Amplification used 60 Vbeta primers and 13 Jbeta primers. Profiling relied on immunoSEQ multiplex PCR, and the TCRdb table lists in-frame clones only, not all of them. This sample has 130,000 to 150,000 clones, with approximately 80% found just once. Sequenced sample: PBMCs. These receptors were collected from a man in his thirties or forties in good health and CMV-seropositive.

The rearrangement uses TRBV2 and TRBJ1-1; D perhaps matches TRBD1 (6 bases). The CDR3 runs 16 residues. The V end was cut by 6 bases, the J end by 0 bases, with 17 bases between. CDR1 and CDR2 from the germline V gene are SNHLY and FYNNEI. CDR3 bases: TGTGCCAGCAGCTATACAGGGTCGGGGATGAACACTGAAGCTTTCTTT. Translated, it gives CASSYTGSGMNTEAFF. The whole variable domain, remainder taken from reference TRBV2 and TRBJ1-1, is EPEVTQTPSHQVTQMGQEVILRCVPISNHLYFYWYRQILGQKVEFLVSFYNNEISEKSEIFDDQFSVERPDGSNFTLKIRSTKLEDSAMYFCASSYTGSGMNTEAFFGQGTRLTVV.

This chain connects TRBV6-5 to TRBJ2-7, with 9 bases that match TRBD1. The CDR3 extends over 14 amino acids. V shed 6 bases and J 10 bases; nucleotides not matched to a gene: 13. Germline lookup yields CDR1 MNHEY and CDR2 SVGAGI. CDR3 coding DNA: TGTGCCAGCAGCCCGACCTTAACAGGGGGCAATCAGTACTTC. The encoded protein is CASSPTLTGGNQYF.

V gene TRBV7-2 combines with J gene TRBJ2-3; tentative D call: TRBD1 (6 bases). Germline lookup yields CDR1 SGHTA and CDR2 FQGNSA. The CDR3 contains 15 residues. V lost 3 bases, J lost 3 bases, and 13 bases lay in between. Written as DNA, the CDR3 is TGTGCCAGCAGCTTGGGGGCCAGGCGGACAGATACGCAGTATTTT. Protein: CASSLGARRTDTQYF. Based on the CDR3 plus reference TRBV7-2 and TRBJ2-3, the full variable domain is GAGVSQSPSNKVTEKGKDVELRCDPISGHTALYWYRQSLGQGLEFLIYFQGNSAPDKSGLPSDRFSAERTGGSVSTLTIQRTQQEDSAVYLCASSLGARRTDTQYFGPGTRLTVL.

V and J are TRBV28 and TRBJ1-4, with 10 bases aligning to TRBD1. Germline V gene lookup returns CDR1 MDHEN and CDR2 SYDVKM. The CDR3 has 17 amino acids. With V trimmed by 3 bases and J by 8 bases, 12 bases remained unmatched. CDR3 DNA sequence: TGTGCCAGCAGTTTGGAGAAGGTGGCGGGACAGGGGGAAAAACTGTTTTTT. Translation gives CASSLEKVAGQGEKLFF.

The chain couples TRBV9 to TRBJ2-7; tentatively, D is TRBD1 (6 bases). Trimming took off 2 bases at V and 2 bases at J, with 14 bases between the two ends. CDR3 length: 15 residues. Germline CDR1 reads SGDLS; CDR2 reads YYNGEE. This CDR3 reads CASSVDWDIAYEQYF. DNA for the CDR3: TGTGCCAGCAGCGTTGACTGGGACATCGCCTACGAGCAGTACTTC.